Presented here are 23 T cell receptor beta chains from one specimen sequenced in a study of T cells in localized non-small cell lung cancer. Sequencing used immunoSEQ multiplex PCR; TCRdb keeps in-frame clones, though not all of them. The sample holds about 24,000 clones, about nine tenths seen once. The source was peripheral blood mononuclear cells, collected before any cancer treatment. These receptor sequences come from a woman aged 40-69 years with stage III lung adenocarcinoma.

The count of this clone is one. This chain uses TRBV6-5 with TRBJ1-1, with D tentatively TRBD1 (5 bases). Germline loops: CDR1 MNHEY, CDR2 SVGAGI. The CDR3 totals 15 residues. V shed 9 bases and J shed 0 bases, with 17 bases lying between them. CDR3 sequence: CASRLGGYVNTEAFF. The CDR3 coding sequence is TGTGCCAGTAGACTTGGGGGGTACGTGAACACTGAAGCTTTCTTT.

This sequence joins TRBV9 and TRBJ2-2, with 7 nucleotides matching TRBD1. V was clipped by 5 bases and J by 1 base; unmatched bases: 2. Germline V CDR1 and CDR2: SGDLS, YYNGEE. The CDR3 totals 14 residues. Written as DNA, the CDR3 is TGTGCCAGCAGGACAGGGAGGAACACCGGGGAGCTGTTTTTT. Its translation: CASRTGRNTGELFF. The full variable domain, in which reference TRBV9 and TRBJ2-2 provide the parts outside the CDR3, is DSGVTQTPKHLITATGQRVTLRCSPRSGDLSVYWYQQSLDQGLQFLIQYYNGEERAKGNILERFSAQQFPDLHSELNLSSLELGDSALYFCASRTGRNTGELFFGEGSRLTVL.

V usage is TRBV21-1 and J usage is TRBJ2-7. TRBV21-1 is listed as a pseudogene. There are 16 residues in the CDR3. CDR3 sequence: CASSKGARTLGYEQYF. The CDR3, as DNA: TGTGCCAGCAGCAAAGGGGCCCGCACTTTGGGGTACGAGCAGTACTTC.

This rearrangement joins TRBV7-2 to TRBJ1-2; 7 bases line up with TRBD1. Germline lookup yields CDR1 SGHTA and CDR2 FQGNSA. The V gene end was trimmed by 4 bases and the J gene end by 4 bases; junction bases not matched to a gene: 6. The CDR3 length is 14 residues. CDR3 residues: CASSSGGTVYGYTF. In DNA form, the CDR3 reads TGTGCCAGCAGCTCCGGTGGGACAGTCTATGGCTACACCTTC.

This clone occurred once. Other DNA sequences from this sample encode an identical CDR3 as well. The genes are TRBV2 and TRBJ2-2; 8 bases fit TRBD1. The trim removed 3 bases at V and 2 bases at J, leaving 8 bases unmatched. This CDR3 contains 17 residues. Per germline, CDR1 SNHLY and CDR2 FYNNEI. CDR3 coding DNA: TGTGCCAGCAGTGAGAGGACAGGGCAGAGAAACACCGGGGAGCTGTTTTTT. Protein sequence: CASSERTGQRNTGELFF.

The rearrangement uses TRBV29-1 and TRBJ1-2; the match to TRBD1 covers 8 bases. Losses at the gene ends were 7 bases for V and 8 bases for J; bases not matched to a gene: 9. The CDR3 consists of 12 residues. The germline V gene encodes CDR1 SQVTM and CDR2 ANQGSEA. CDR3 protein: CSAEGQALGYTF. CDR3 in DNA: TGCAGCGCGGAGGGACAGGCTCTCGGCTACACCTTC.

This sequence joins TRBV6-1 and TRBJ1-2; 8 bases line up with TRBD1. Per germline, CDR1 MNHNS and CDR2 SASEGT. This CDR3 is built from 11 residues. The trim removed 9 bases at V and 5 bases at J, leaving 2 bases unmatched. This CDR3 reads CASTGGYGYTF. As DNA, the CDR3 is TGTGCCAGTACAGGGGGGTATGGCTACACCTTC.

CDR3 residues: CASSSMDKSEAFF. The CDR3 DNA is TGTGCCAGCAGTTCCATGGACAAATCTGAAGCTTTCTTT. The J gene is TRBJ1-1, the V gene TRBV27; TRBD1 might be the D (5 bases). Germline values: CDR1 MNHEY, CDR2 SMNVEV (reference sequence). This CDR3 is built from 13 residues. Trimming removed 4 bases at V and 6 bases at J, with 12 bases between.

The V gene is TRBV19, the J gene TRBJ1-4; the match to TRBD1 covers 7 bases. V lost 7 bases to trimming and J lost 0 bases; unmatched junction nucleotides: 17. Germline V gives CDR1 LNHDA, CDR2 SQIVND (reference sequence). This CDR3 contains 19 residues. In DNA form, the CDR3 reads TGTGCCAGTACCCAAAGGACAGGCCTAAAGGTGGCAACTAATGAAAAACTGTTTTTT. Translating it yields CASTQRTGLKVATNEKLFF.

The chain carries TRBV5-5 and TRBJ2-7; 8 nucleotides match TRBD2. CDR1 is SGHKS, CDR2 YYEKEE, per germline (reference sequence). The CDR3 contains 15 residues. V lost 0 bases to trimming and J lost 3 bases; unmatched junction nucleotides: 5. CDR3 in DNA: TGTGCCAGCAGCTTGGAGGCTAGCGGGTTCTACGAGCAGTACTTC. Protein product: CASSLEASGFYEQYF.

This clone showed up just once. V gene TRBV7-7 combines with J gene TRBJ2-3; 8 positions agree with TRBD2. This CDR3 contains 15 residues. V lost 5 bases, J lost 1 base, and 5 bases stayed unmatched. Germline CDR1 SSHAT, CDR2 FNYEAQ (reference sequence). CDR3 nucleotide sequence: TGTGCCAGCAGCGCCGGGACTAGAGGCACAGATACGCAGTATTTT. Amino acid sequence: CASSAGTRGTDTQYF.

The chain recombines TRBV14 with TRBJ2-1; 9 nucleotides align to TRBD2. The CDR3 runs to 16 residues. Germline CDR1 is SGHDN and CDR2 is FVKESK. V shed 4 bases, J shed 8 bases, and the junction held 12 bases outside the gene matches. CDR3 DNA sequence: TGTGCCAGCAGCCCTCGCGGGCGGGAGGGTTGGCATGAGCAGTTCTTC. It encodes CASSPRGREGWHEQFF.

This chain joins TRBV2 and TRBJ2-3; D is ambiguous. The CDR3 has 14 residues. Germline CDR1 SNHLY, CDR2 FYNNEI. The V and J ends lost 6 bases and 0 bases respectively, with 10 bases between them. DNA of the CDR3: TGTGCCAGCAGCGGAAGCGTCAGCACAGATACGCAGTATTTT. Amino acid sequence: CASSGSVSTDTQYF.

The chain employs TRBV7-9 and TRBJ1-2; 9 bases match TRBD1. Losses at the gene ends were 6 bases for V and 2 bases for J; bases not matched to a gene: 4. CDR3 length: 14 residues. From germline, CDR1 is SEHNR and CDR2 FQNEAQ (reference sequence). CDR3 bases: TGTGCCAGCAGGTGGGGACAGGGCAACTATGGCTACACCTTC. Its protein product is CASRWGQGNYGYTF.

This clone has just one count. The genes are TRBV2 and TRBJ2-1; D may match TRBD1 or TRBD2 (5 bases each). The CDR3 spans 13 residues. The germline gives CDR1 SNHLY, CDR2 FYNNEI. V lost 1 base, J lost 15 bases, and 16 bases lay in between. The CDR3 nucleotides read TGTGCCAGCAGTGAAGGGACGTCGGGACCTTGGTTCTTC. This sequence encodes CASSEGTSGPWFF. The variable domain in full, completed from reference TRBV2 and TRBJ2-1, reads EPEVTQTPSHQVTQMGQEVILRCVPISNHLYFYWYRQILGQKVEFLVSFYNNEISEKSEIFDDQFSVERPDGSNFTLKIRSTKLEDSAMYFCASSEGTSGPWFFGPGTRLTVL.

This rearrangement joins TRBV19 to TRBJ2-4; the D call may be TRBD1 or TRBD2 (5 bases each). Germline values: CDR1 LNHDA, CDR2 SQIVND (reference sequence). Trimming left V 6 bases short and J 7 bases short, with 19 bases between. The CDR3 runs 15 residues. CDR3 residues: CASSLPSEGINIQYF. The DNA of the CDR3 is TGTGCCAGTAGCCTACCCTCCGAGGGGATCAACATTCAGTACTTC.

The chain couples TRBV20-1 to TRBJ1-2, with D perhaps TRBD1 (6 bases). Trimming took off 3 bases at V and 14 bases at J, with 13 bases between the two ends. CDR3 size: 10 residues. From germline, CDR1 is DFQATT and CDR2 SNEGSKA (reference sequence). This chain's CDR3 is CSASLARGTF. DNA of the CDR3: TGCAGTGCTAGTCTAGCCAGGGGAACCTTC.

The CDR3 DNA reads as TGCGCCAGCAGCCCAGATGGACGGAGGAAAGAGACCCAGTACTTC. Encoded protein: CASSPDGRRKETQYF. The chain uses TRBV5-1 and TRBJ2-5; possible D gene TRBD2, 5 bases. Per germline, CDR1 SGHRS and CDR2 YFSETQ. CDR3 size: 15 residues. Trimming removed 4 bases at V and 3 bases at J, with 16 bases between.

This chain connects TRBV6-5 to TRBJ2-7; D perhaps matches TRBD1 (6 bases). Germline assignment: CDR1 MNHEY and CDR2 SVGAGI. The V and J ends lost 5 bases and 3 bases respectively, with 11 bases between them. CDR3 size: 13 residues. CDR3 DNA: TGTGCCAGCAGTCCCAGGGGTTACTACGAGCAGTACTTC. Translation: CASSPRGYYEQYF.

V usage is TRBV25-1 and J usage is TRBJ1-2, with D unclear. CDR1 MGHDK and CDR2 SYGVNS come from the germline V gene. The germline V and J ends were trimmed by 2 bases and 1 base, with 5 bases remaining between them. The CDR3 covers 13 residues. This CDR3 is CASSEGVNYGYTF. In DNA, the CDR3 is TGTGCCAGCAGTGAAGGGGTTAACTATGGCTACACCTTC.

Here the CDR3 reads CASSTGTAHNEQFF. As DNA, the CDR3 is TGTGCCAGCTCAACCGGGACAGCCCACAATGAGCAGTTCTTC. The V call is TRBV18, the J call TRBJ2-1; TRBD1 matches 7 bases. J lost 5 bases, V lost 5 bases, and 6 bases had no gene match. CDR1 and CDR2 (germline): KGHSH, LQKENI. The CDR3 totals 14 residues.

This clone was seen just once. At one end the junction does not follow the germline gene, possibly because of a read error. CDR3 sequence: CASSSRTSGYDEQFF. The CDR3, as DNA: TGTGCCAGCAGCTCTAGGACTAGCGGCTACGATGAGCAGTTCTTC. V and J are TRBV11-1 and TRBJ2-1, with 10 bases aligning to TRBD2. The germline CDR1 and CDR2 sequences are SGHAT and FQDESV (reference sequence). This CDR3 is 15 amino acids long. The full variable domain, with the rest looked up from reference TRBV11-1 and TRBJ2-1, is EAEVAQSPRYKITEKSQAVAFWCDPISGHATLYWYRQILGQGPELLVQFQDESVVDDSQLPKDRFSAERLKGVDSTLKIQPAELGDSAMYLCASSSRTSGYDEQFFGPGTRLTVL.

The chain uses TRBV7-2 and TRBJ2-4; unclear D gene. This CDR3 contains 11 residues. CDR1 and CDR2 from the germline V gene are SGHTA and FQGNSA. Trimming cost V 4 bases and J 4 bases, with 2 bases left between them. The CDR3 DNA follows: TGTGCCAGCAGCTCAAAAAACATTCAGTACTTC. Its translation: CASSSKNIQYF.